This TCR beta chain derives from a study of T cells in pancreatic ductal adenocarcinoma. Study outcomes and limitations: The resected cohort was biased toward the minority with early-stage disease. Unique clonotypes were 7.5 to 10-fold more numerous in blood than in tumor. Blood clonality (roughly 0.07) did not differ significantly from tumor (about 0.12). Enrichment of CD45RO+ effector over naive T cells in tumors may bias clonality.

Measured with immunoSEQ multiplex PCR; TCRdb has only the in-frame clones, and not every one. The sample holds about 4,600 clones, about 71% seen once. About this clone itself: What it recognizes is unknown. At one end the junction does not follow the germline gene, possibly because of a read error.

No neoadjuvant therapy was given to the selected pancreatic ductal adenocarcinoma patients before their surgery. Material: pancreatic tumor tissue. The TCR sequence derives from a human donor with pancreatic ductal adenocarcinoma.

CDR3 sequence: CASSPDMNTEAFF. The CDR3 DNA sequence: TGCGCCAGCAGCCCAGATATGAACACTGAAGCTTTCTTT. V usage is TRBV7-9 and J usage is TRBJ1-1; no definite D call. The germline gives CDR1 SEHNR, CDR2 FQNEAQ (reference sequence). There are 13 residues in the CDR3.